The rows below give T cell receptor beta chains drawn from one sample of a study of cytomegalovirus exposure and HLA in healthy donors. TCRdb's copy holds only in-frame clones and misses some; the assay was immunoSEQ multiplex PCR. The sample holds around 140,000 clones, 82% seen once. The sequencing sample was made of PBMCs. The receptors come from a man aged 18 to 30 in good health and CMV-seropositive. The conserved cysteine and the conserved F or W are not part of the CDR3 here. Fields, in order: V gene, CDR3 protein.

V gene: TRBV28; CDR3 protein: ASSSAKPQH
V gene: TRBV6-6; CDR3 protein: ASSYEAHIQY
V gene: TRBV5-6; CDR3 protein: ASSFGGGSSYNEQF
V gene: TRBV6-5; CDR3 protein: ASRREISYEQY
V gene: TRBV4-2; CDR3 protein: ASSQDKMRGKEPYTGELF
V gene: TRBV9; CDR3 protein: ASSGTGINEQF
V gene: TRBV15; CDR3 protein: ATSREGQETQY
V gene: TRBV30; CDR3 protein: AWSNTLLRDRGNYGYT
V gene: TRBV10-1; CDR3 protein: ASSESKTGGSYEQY
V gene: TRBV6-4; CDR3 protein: ASSGRQSTDTQY
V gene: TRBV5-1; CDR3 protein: ASSLGTSVNTGELF
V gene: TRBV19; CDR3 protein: ASSIGSGETQY
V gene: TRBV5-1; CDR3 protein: ASSLVQYTGELF
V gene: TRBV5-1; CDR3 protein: ASSLVAGQGDIQY
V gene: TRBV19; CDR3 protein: ASSIPSGITGELF
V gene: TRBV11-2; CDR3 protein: ASSSGWLANTGELF
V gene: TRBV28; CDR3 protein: ASSPRTGNTEAF
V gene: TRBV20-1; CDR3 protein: SAIISGRKF
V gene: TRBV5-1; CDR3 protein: ASSFEPSSYNEQF
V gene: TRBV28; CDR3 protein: ASSLYLYGYT
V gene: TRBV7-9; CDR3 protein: ASSLVLAELLSYNEQF
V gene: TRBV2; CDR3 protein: ASSGRQGWEKLF
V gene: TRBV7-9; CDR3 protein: ASSFGDSPSEQY
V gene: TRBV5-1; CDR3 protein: ASSRRTEWSGGSYEQY
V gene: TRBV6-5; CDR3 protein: ASSPLQGNTIY
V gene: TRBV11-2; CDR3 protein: ASSLVPSGRLHEQY
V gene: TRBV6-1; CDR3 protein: ASSDSGRTTYEQY
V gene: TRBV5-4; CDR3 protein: ASSSTSGSAEQY
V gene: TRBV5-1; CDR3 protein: ASSLGGSSGNTIY
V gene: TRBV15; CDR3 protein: ATSRVTGGPTEQF
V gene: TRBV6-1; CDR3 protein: ASSEQGSNQPQH
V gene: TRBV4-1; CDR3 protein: ASSQGQGFYEQY
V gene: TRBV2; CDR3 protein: ASSEGRNTEAF
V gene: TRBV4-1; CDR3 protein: ASTPEYQTYNEQF
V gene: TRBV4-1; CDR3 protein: ASSPLASGIYNEQF
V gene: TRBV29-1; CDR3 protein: SVEEDRGPGTEAF
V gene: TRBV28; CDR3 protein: ASSLQGASNQPQH
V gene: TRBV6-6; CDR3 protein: ASSYSQGTYEQY
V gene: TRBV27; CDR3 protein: ASSFQDNSPLH
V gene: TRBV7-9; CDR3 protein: ASSLGQKVYEQY
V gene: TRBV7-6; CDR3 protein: ASSPRVGGSSYNEQF
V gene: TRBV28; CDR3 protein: ASRLGGVSGNTIY
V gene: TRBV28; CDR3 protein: ASAAPGLAGEQY
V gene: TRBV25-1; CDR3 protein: ASSSPDIVLYGYT
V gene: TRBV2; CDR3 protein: ASSPAGTGAEEKLF
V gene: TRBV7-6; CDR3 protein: ASSLMLAGNGGEQF
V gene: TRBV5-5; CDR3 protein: ASSLYSHST
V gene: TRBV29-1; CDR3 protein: SGQDGTGTGEAF
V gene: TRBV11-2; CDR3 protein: ASSLSGTGGLETQY
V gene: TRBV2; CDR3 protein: ASTSGQGFGKLF
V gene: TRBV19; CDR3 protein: ASSPGTAILQTQY
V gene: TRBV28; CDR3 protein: ASSSTQGTWGEQF
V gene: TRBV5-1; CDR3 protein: ASSWGQDYGYT
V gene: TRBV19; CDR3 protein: ASSPRGLNQPQH
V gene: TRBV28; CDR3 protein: ASSLDGKDTQY
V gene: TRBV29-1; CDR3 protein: SVADRVSEAF
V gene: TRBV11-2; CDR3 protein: ASSLSRQTPYEQY
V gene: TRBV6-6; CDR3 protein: ASSPWTGTTGELF
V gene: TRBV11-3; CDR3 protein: ASSFDGQGNTGELF
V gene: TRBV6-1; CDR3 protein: ASNLDRAGEKLF